Following are 16 T cell receptor beta chains from one sample sequenced in a study of blood T cell repertoires in COVID-19. Profiling relied on immunoSEQ multiplex PCR, and the TCRdb table lists in-frame clones only, not all of them. The profile shows around 120,000 clones, around 83% of them singletons. The sequenced material came from peripheral blood. These receptors all stem from an elderly man with active or convalescent COVID-19.

The CDR3 loop reads CASSPRERGGFGYTF. CDR3 DNA: TGTGCCAGCAGCCCTAGGGAGAGGGGAGGTTTTGGCTACACCTTC. The chain is built from TRBV7-2 and TRBJ1-2, with D perhaps matching TRBD1 (5 bases). The CDR3 has 15 residues. Germline CDR1 reads SGHTA; CDR2 reads FQGNSA. Trimming left V 5 bases short and J 7 bases short, with 20 bases between. The full variable domain, completed using reference TRBV7-2 and TRBJ1-2, is GAGVSQSPSNKVTEKGKDVELRCDPISGHTALYWYRQSLGQGLEFLIYFQGNSAPDKSGLPSDRFSAERTGGSVSTLTIQRTQQEDSAVYLCASSPRERGGFGYTFGSGTRLTVV.

The chain couples TRBV6-2 or TRBV6-3 to TRBJ2-7; 10 nucleotides align to TRBD1. The CDR3 is made up of 15 amino acids. Germline assignment: CDR1 MNHEY and CDR2 SVGEGT. V trimming: 0 bases; J trimming: 2 bases; junction bases outside the gene matches: 1. The DNA for the CDR3 is TGTGCCAGCAGTTACTCGGACAGGGGGACCTACGAGCAGTACTTC. Translation gives CASSYSDRGTYEQYF.

V is TRBV7-9 and J is TRBJ2-3; no clear D. The germline V gene has CDR1 SEHNR and CDR2 FQNEAQ (reference sequence). This CDR3 contains 14 residues. Trimming removed 5 bases from V and 3 bases from J, with 12 bases in between. CDR3 protein: CASSNRSGTDTQYF. CDR3 DNA: TGTGCCAGCAGCAACAGAAGTGGGACAGATACGCAGTATTTT.

The gene calls are TRBV7-2 and TRBJ2-5; tentative D call: TRBD2 (5 bases). From germline, CDR1 is SGHTA and CDR2 FQGNSA. V dropped 2 bases and J dropped 0 bases, with 7 bases sitting between them. This CDR3 comprises 14 residues. CDR3 residues: CASSLREYQETQYF. CDR3 in DNA: TGTGCCAGCAGCTTAAGGGAGTACCAAGAGACCCAGTACTTC.

This chain joins TRBV11-3 and TRBJ2-2; TRBD2 might be the D (5 bases). The ends were cut back, 2 bases at V and 6 bases at J, with 7 bases in the middle. This CDR3 comprises 13 residues. The germline V gene encodes CDR1 SGHNT and CDR2 YENEEA. CDR3 bases: TGTGCCAGCAGCTTAAGGGAGCCCGGGGAGCTGTTTTTT. This translates into CASSLREPGELFF.

The V and J genes are TRBV7-2 and TRBJ2-5; 10 bases agree with TRBD2. This CDR3 is 15 amino acids long. CDR1 and CDR2 from the germline V gene are SGHTA and FQGNSA. V trimming: 4 bases; J trimming: 5 bases; junction bases outside the gene matches: 7. This chain's CDR3 is CASSYQRGGGETQYF. In DNA form, the CDR3 reads TGTGCCAGCAGCTACCAGCGGGGGGGCGGCGAGACCCAGTACTTC.

J is TRBJ2-1 and V is TRBV7-3; TRBD1 aligns across 8 bases. The CDR3 length is 14 residues. From germline, CDR1 is SGHTA and CDR2 FQGTGA. V was clipped by 5 bases and J by 9 bases; unmatched bases: 9. The CDR3 loop reads CASSPQGDQGEQFF. CDR3 coding DNA: TGTGCCAGCAGCCCACAGGGGGATCAGGGTGAGCAGTTCTTC.

This chain uses TRBV5-1 with TRBJ1-1, with D possibly being TRBD1 (6 bases). Germline V gene lookup returns CDR1 SGHRS and CDR2 YFSETQ. With 5 bases removed from V and 1 base from J, the gap between germline ends came to 9 bases. The CDR3 sequence is 13 residues long. The CDR3 here is CASRPQGNTEAFF. CDR3 sequence (DNA): TGCGCCAGCAGACCACAGGGGAACACTGAAGCTTTCTTT.

This rearrangement joins TRBV7-2 to TRBJ2-7, with 11 positions matching TRBD1. This CDR3 is 15 amino acids long. The V segment lost 4 bases and the J segment 3 bases; nucleotides outside the gene matches: 5. Germline V gene lookup returns CDR1 SGHTA and CDR2 FQGNSA. The chain's CDR3 is CASSSGQGGFYEQYF. CDR3 bases: TGTGCCAGCAGCTCGGGACAGGGGGGCTTCTACGAGCAGTACTTC.

This sequence joins TRBV2 and TRBJ1-5; the D gene is possibly TRBD1 (5 bases). This CDR3 region has 13 residues. Germline assignment: CDR1 SNHLY and CDR2 FYNNEI. V lost 7 bases to trimming and J lost 2 bases, with 9 bases between them. The CDR3 sequence is CASTREGNQPQHF. The CDR3 nucleotides read TGTGCCAGCACCAGGGAGGGCAATCAGCCCCAGCATTTT.

This clone has only a few counts. The rearrangement uses TRBV5-6 and TRBJ1-3, with D possibly matching TRBD1 (6 bases). V lost 4 bases, J lost 6 bases, and 17 bases lay in between. The CDR3 length is 15 residues. Germline lookup yields CDR1 SGHDT and CDR2 YYEEEE. CDR3 sequence reads: CASSPGNDRLNTIYF. CDR3 nucleotides: TGTGCCAGCAGCCCTGGCAATGACAGGTTAAACACCATATATTTT.

The chain has TRBV29-1 and TRBJ2-5; maybe TRBD2 (5 bases). There are 13 residues in the CDR3. CDR1 and CDR2 (germline): SQVTM, ANQGSEA. The V and J ends lost 4 bases and 4 bases respectively, with 13 bases between them. The CDR3, as DNA: TGCAGCGTTGGGGCGGGCTCGGGAGAGACCCAGTACTTC. Protein: CSVGAGSGETQYF.

The V gene is TRBV5-1, the J gene TRBJ1-1; TRBD1 aligns across 10 bases. The V and J ends lost 3 bases and 1 base, in that order; junction bases with no gene match: 0. Germline V CDR1 and CDR2: SGHRS, YFSETQ. This CDR3 region has 14 residues. For the CDR3, the DNA is TGCGCCAGCAGCTGGGACAGGGGGAACACTGAAGCTTTCTTT. This codes for CASSWDRGNTEAFF.

The chain combines TRBV9 with TRBJ2-1; 11 nucleotides align to TRBD2. J was trimmed by 8 bases and V by 0 bases; bases with no gene match: 4. CDR3 length equals 15 residues. From germline, CDR1 is SGDLS and CDR2 YYNGEE. This chain's CDR3 is CASSVVSGGAYEQFF. For the CDR3, the DNA is TGTGCCAGCAGCGTAGTTAGCGGGGGGGCCTATGAGCAGTTCTTC.

The chain links TRBV19 to TRBJ2-3; D possibly corresponds to TRBD1 (5 bases). CDR1 is LNHDA, CDR2 SQIVND, per germline (reference sequence). Trimming took 7 bases from V and 6 from J, leaving 14 bases between them. The CDR3 has 13 residues. CDR3 sequence: CASNAGPRDTQYF. CDR3 nucleotide sequence: TGTGCCAGTAACGCAGGGCCCCGGGATACGCAGTATTTT.

V and J are TRBV29-1 and TRBJ2-5; D perhaps matches TRBD1 (7 bases). Germline CDR1 and CDR2: SQVTM and ANQGSEA. The CDR3 length is 12 residues. With 8 bases removed from V and 3 bases from J, the gap between germline ends came to 13 bases. In DNA form, the CDR3 reads TGCAGCCTCAGGGGGGCAGAAGAGACCCAGTACTTC. Translated, it gives CSLRGAEETQYF.